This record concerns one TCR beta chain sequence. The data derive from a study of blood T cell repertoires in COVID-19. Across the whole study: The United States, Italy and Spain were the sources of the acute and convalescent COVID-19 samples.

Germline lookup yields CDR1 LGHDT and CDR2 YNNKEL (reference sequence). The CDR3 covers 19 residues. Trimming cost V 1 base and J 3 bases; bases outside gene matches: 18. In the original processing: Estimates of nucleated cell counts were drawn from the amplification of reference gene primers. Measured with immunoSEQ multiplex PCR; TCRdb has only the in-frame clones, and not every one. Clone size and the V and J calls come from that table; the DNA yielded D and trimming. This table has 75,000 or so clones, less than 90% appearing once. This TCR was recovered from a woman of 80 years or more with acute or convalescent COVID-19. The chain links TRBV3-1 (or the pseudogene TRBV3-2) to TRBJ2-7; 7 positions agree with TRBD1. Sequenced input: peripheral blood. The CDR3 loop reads CASSQGPLGRQGVSYEQYF. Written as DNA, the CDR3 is TGTGCCAGCAGCCAAGGCCCCCTAGGACGGCAGGGGGTAAGCTACGAGCAGTACTTC.